This record concerns one T cell receptor (beta chain) sequence. The CDR3 extends over 14 amino acids. With 1 base removed from V and 6 bases from J, the gap between germline ends came to 13 bases. Looked up from germline, CDR1 is SGHDT and CDR2 is YYEEEE. PCR used 60 Vbeta primers and 13 Jbeta primers. Generated by immunoSEQ multiplex PCR, the TCRdb table keeps only in-frame clones and is missing some. The sample comprises 99,000 or so clones, 75% to 90% of which are singletons, and about 6.9% rests with the top ten. These data are taken from a study of cytomegalovirus exposure and HLA in healthy donors. Study-wide background: Out of fewer than 500 genotyped donors, 81% belonged to the Caucasian-associated ancestry cluster.

This clonotype was sampled from a young man in good health and CMV-seropositive. The rearrangement joins TRBV5-6 to TRBJ1-1; D is possibly TRBD1 (6 bases). Sequencing was performed on PBMCs. CDR3 residues: CASSLYRAIPEAFF. CDR3 bases: TGTGCCAGCAGCTTGTACAGGGCGATCCCTGAAGCTTTCTTT.